Following are 20 T cell receptor beta chains from one sample sequenced in a study of shared clonotypes between healthy human individuals. The naive CD8 fraction comprised CD45RO-negative cells positively selected for CCR7 and excluded terminally differentiated effector memory CD45RA+ cells. Sequencing was performed with immunoSEQ multiplex PCR; in TCRdb, only in-frame clones are kept and a portion is missing. The sample includes about 2.1 million clones, roughly 93% seen only once; the top ten take 1.5% to 2%. Sequenced input: naive CD8+ T cells from PBMCs. These receptors were obtained from a man in his late teens or twenties in good health. Some clones in this sample may be carry-over from other donors' samples.

The V call is TRBV2, the J call TRBJ2-2, with 15 nucleotides matching TRBD2. CDR3 size: 19 residues. The germline V gene encodes CDR1 SNHLY and CDR2 FYNNEI. Trimming removed 2 bases from V and 3 bases from J; junction bases left unmatched: 7. The CDR3 sequence is CASSEFGLAGGPDTGELFF. CDR3 nucleotides: TGTGCCAGCAGTGAATTCGGACTAGCGGGAGGGCCGGACACCGGGGAGCTGTTTTTT.

The chain carries TRBV27 and TRBJ1-2; 9 bases line up with TRBD1. CDR1 is MNHEY, CDR2 SMNVEV, per germline (reference sequence). J gave up 0 bases and V 5 bases, and 10 bases lay outside the gene matches. This CDR3 spans 17 amino acids. This CDR3 reads CASSLRTGDEANYGYTF. CDR3 bases: TGTGCCAGCAGTCTAAGGACAGGGGATGAAGCTAACTATGGCTACACCTTC.

A note on this clone: The sample holds other DNA sequences that translate to the same CDR3. This chain connects TRBV27 to TRBJ1-2; D gene uncertain. This CDR3 spans 13 amino acids. With 3 bases removed from V and 4 bases from J, the gap between germline ends came to 9 bases. Germline lookup yields CDR1 MNHEY and CDR2 SMNVEV (reference sequence). CDR3 nucleotide sequence: TGTGCCAGCAGTTTTGGTAGAACCTATGGCTACACCTTC. Translation: CASSFGRTYGYTF.

The chain combines TRBV4-1 with TRBJ2-2, with 9 bases lining up with TRBD2. CDR3 length: 18 amino acids. With V trimmed by 0 bases and J by 5 bases, 10 bases remained unmatched. Germline V lookup: CDR1 MGHRA, CDR2 YSYEKL. CDR3 sequence reads: CASSQDVAGVGETGELFF. The CDR3 nucleotides are TGCGCCAGCAGCCAAGACGTAGCGGGAGTCGGGGAGACCGGGGAGCTGTTTTTT.

For this clone: At the DNA level, this CDR3 is encoded by other sequences in the same sample as well. V gene TRBV5-1 combines with J gene TRBJ2-7; no firm D call. From germline, CDR1 is SGHRS and CDR2 YFSETQ. Trimming shortened V by 0 bases and J by 4 bases, and 8 bases separated the two germline ends. The CDR3 is made up of 13 amino acids. As DNA, the CDR3 is TGCGCCAGCAGCTTGGACAGAACTTACGAGCAGTACTTC. Translated: CASSLDRTYEQYF.

As concerns this clone: Within the sample, other DNA sequences also encode this same CDR3. This chain uses TRBV27 with TRBJ2-7; TRBD1 or TRBD2 may be the D gene (5 bases each). V lost 3 bases, J lost 3 bases, and 12 bases lay in between. Germline values: CDR1 MNHEY, CDR2 SMNVEV (reference sequence). The CDR3 is 14 amino acids. This CDR3 is CASSFGGVSYEQYF. The CDR3 nucleotides read TGTGCCAGCAGTTTTGGGGGAGTCAGCTACGAGCAGTACTTC.

This clone was seen only once. The rearrangement uses TRBV13 and TRBJ2-5; maybe TRBD1 (6 bases). V was pared by 4 bases and J by 1 base, with 10 bases between. The CDR3 runs 14 residues. CDR1 PRHDT and CDR2 FYEKMQ come from the germline V gene (reference sequence). The CDR3 reads CASSSRQAQETQYF. The CDR3 DNA follows: TGTGCCAGCAGCTCCAGACAGGCCCAAGAGACCCAGTACTTC. Drawing the rest from reference TRBV13 and TRBJ2-5, the complete variable domain is AAGVIQSPRHLIKEKRETATLKCYPIPRHDTVYWYQQGPGQDPQFLISFYEKMQSDKGSIPDRFSAQQFSDYHSELNMSSLELGDSALYFCASSSRQAQETQYFGPGTRLLVL.

The V and J genes are TRBV27 and TRBJ1-2; unclear D gene. The CDR3 extends over 16 amino acids. With 0 bases removed from V and 2 bases from J, the gap between germline ends came to 13 bases. Germline V gene sequence: CDR1 MNHEY, CDR2 SMNVEV (reference sequence). CDR3 amino acids: CASSLSVEGANYGYTF. For the CDR3, the DNA is TGTGCCAGCAGTTTATCCGTGGAGGGAGCAAACTATGGCTACACCTTC.

The rearrangement joins TRBV6-1 to TRBJ1-1; D is uncertain. The CDR3 extends over 12 amino acids. Germline lookup yields CDR1 MNHNS and CDR2 SASEGT. V shed 5 bases and J shed 6 bases, with 10 bases lying between them. CDR3 sequence: CASSHRTAEAFF. Written as DNA, the CDR3 is TGTGCCAGCAGTCATCGCACAGCTGAAGCTTTCTTT.

The DNA of the CDR3 is TGTGCCGGACACGACAGAACCAAAAACATTCAGTACTTC. This sequence encodes CAGHDRTKNIQYF. The chain is built from TRBV2 and TRBJ2-4; possible D gene TRBD1, 5 bases. The CDR3 contains 13 residues. The germline CDR1 and CDR2 sequences are SNHLY and FYNNEI. Trimming stripped 11 bases from V and 2 bases from J, with 13 bases between. The full variable domain, its missing parts supplied by reference TRBV2 and TRBJ2-4, is EPEVTQTPSHQVTQMGQEVILRCVPISNHLYFYWYRQILGQKVEFLVSFYNNEISEKSEIFDDQFSVERPDGSNFTLKIRSTKLEDSAMYFCAGHDRTKNIQYFGAGTRLSVL.

V and J are TRBV27 and TRBJ2-7; D gene unclear. Per the germline V gene, CDR1 is MNHEY and CDR2 is SMNVEV (reference sequence). The V and J ends lost 2 bases and 0 bases respectively, with 11 bases between them. The CDR3 has 15 amino acids. The CDR3 DNA is TGTGCCAGCAGTTTAGACGGGTTGCGCTCCTACGAGCAGTACTTC. Its translation is CASSLDGLRSYEQYF.

The genes are TRBV19 and TRBJ2-7, with 9 bases that match TRBD2. The germline gives CDR1 LNHDA, CDR2 SQIVND (reference sequence). The CDR3 is 14 residues long. Trimming took 0 bases from V and 3 from J; bases not matched to a gene: 0. Here the CDR3 reads CASSIEAGGYEQYF. The DNA for the CDR3 is TGTGCCAGTAGTATAGAAGCGGGAGGCTACGAGCAGTACTTC.

The chain couples TRBV11-2 to TRBJ2-7; 7 bases line up with TRBD1. V was clipped by 1 base and J by 2 bases; unmatched bases: 14. The germline V gene encodes CDR1 SGHAT and CDR2 FQNNGV. The CDR3 totals 18 residues. The CDR3 DNA follows: TGTGCCAGCAGCTTAGTACGGACAGGAACTTTGAGCGCCTACGAGCAGTACTTC. Amino acids: CASSLVRTGTLSAYEQYF.

The chain combines TRBV13 with TRBJ2-7; 12 bases fit TRBD2. V shed 5 bases, J shed 5 bases, and the junction held 10 bases outside the gene matches. Germline CDR1 reads PRHDT; CDR2 reads FYEKMQ (reference sequence). This CDR3 is built from 16 residues. The DNA for the CDR3 is TGTGCCAGCAGCCCCTCGCCTAGCGGGAGGGCCAACGAGCAGTACTTC. Residues: CASSPSPSGRANEQYF.

The chain recombines TRBV4-2 with TRBJ2-2; 11 nucleotides agree with TRBD2. This CDR3 has 17 amino acids. Losses at the gene ends were 0 bases for V and 3 bases for J; bases not matched to a gene: 3. Germline lookup yields CDR1 LGHNA and CDR2 YNFKEQ. The CDR3 DNA reads as TGTGCCAGCAGCCAAGATCCACTAGCGGGGGACACCGGGGAGCTGTTTTTT. Amino acid sequence: CASSQDPLAGDTGELFF.

The rearrangement uses TRBV5-1 and TRBJ2-5; perhaps TRBD2 as D (6 bases). V lost 6 bases and J 0 bases, leaving 24 bases between the germline ends. This CDR3 contains 18 residues. Germline values: CDR1 SGHRS, CDR2 YFSETQ. CDR3 nucleotide sequence: TGCGCCAGCACCCAGGGCGTAGCGGACGACATATACCAAGAGACCCAGTACTTC. It yields the protein CASTQGVADDIYQETQYF.

This clone was counted a single time. This rearrangement joins TRBV7-8 to TRBJ2-1; 9 nucleotides agree with TRBD2. Trimming removed 2 bases from V and 7 bases from J; junction bases left unmatched: 9. CDR1 is SGHVS, CDR2 FQNEAQ, per germline. This CDR3 is 16 amino acids long. The DNA for the CDR3 is TGTGCCAGCAGCTTAAACGGCGGGAGGGCCTCGAATGAGCAGTTCTTC. Protein: CASSLNGGRASNEQFF. The complete variable domain, with remaining parts taken from reference TRBV7-8 and TRBJ2-1, reads GAGVSQSPRYKVAKRGQDVALRCDPISGHVSLFWYQQALGQGPEFLTYFQNEAQLDKSGLPSDRFFAERPEGSVSTLKIQRTQQEDSAVYLCASSLNGGRASNEQFFGPGTRLTVL.

This rearrangement joins TRBV6-5 to TRBJ2-3, with 10 bases lining up with TRBD2. The CDR3 consists of 15 residues. J was trimmed by 12 bases and V by 6 bases; bases with no gene match: 15. CDR1 is MNHEY, CDR2 SVGAGI, per germline. The chain's CDR3 is CASRGTSEIFRPQYF. The CDR3 region has the DNA TGTGCCAGCAGGGGGACTAGCGAGATATTCCGGCCCCAGTATTTT.

As for this clone: Other DNA sequences in the sample encode the same CDR3. This chain links TRBV27 with TRBJ2-1, with 7 bases fitting TRBD2. Germline lookup yields CDR1 MNHEY and CDR2 SMNVEV (reference sequence). CDR3 length equals 15 residues. J lost 2 bases, V lost 2 bases, and 3 bases had no gene match. This CDR3 reads CASSLGGRAYNEQFF. For the CDR3, the DNA is TGTGCCAGCAGTTTAGGGGGGAGGGCCTACAATGAGCAGTTCTTC.

The chain employs TRBV6-5 and TRBJ2-1; D might be TRBD2 (6 bases). V gave up 6 bases and J gave up 0 bases, with 12 bases separating them. CDR1 and CDR2 from the germline V gene are MNHEY and SVGAGI. The CDR3 is 15 residues long. The CDR3 DNA reads as TGTGCCAGCAGGCGGGGCGGAAGCTCCTACAATGAGCAGTTCTTC. Protein product: CASRRGGSSYNEQFF.